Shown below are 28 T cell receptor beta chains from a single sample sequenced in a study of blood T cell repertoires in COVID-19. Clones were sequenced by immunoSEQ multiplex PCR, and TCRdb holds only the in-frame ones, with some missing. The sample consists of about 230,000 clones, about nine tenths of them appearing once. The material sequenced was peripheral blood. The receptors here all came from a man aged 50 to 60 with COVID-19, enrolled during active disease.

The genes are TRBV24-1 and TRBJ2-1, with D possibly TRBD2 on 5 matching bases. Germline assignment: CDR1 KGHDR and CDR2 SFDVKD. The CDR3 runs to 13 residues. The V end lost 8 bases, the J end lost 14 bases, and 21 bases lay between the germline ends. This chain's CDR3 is CATTTGKAAWEFF. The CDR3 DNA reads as TGTGCCACCACAACCGGGAAAGCAGCTTGGGAGTTCTTC.

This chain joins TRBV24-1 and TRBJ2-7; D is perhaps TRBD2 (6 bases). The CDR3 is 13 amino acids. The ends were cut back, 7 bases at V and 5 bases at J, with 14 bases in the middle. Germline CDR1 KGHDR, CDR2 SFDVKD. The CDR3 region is CATRRDFYHEQYF. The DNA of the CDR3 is TGTGCCACCAGGCGGGACTTCTATCACGAGCAGTACTTC.

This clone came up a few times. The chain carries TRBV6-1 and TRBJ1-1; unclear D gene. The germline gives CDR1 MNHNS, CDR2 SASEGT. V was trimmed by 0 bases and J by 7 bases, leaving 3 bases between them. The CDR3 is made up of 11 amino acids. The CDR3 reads CASSEAREAFF. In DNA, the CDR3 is TGTGCCAGCAGTGAAGCCCGTGAAGCTTTCTTT.

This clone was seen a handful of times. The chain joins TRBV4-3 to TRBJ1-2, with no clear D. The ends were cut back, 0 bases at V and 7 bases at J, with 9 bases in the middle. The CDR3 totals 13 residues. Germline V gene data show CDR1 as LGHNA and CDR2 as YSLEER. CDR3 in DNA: TGCGCCAGCAGCCAAGAGGGAGGGATTGGCTACACCTTC. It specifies CASSQEGGIGYTF.

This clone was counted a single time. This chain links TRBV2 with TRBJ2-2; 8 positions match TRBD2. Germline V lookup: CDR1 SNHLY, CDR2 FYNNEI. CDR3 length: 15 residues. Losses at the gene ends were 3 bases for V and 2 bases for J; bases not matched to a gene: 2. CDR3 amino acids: CASSEVAGNTGELFF. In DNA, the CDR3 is TGTGCCAGCAGTGAGGTAGCGGGAAACACCGGGGAGCTGTTTTTT.

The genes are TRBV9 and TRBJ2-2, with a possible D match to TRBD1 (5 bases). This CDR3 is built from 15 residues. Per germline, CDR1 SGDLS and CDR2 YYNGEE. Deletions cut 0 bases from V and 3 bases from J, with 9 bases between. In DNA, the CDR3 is TGTGCCAGCAGCGTAGGGGGCATGGACACCGGGGAGCTGTTTTTT. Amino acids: CASSVGGMDTGELFF.

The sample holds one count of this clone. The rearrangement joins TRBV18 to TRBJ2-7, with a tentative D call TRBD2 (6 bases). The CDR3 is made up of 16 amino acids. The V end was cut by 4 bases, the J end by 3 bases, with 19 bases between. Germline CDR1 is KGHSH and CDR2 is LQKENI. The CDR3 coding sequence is TGTGCCAGCTCACTCAACCCCACGGGGGTCGACTACGAGCAGTACTTC. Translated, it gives CASSLNPTGVDYEQYF. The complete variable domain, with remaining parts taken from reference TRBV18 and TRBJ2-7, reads NAGVMQNPRHLVRRRGQEARLRCSPMKGHSHVYWYRQLPEEGLKFMVYLQKENIIDESGMPKERFSAEFPKEGPSILRIQQVVRGDSAAYFCASSLNPTGVDYEQYFGPGTRLTVT.

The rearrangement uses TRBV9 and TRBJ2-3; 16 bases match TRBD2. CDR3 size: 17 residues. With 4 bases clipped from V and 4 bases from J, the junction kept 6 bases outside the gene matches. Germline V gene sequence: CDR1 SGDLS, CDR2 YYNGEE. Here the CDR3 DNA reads TGTGCCAGCAGCACCGGGACTAGCGGGAGGGCCGCAGATACGCAGTATTTT. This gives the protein CASSTGTSGRAADTQYF. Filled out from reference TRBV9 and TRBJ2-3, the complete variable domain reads DSGVTQTPKHLITATGQRVTLRCSPRSGDLSVYWYQQSLDQGLQFLIQYYNGEERAKGNILERFSAQQFPDLHSELNLSSLELGDSALYFCASSTGTSGRAADTQYFGPGTRLTVL.

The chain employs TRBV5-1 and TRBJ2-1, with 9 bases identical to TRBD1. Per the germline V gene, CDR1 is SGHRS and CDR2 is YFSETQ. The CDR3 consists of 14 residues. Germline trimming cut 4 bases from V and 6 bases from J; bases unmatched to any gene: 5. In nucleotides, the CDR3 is TGCGCCAGCAGCGAATTACAGGGGGCCAATGAGCAGTTCTTC. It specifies CASSELQGANEQFF.

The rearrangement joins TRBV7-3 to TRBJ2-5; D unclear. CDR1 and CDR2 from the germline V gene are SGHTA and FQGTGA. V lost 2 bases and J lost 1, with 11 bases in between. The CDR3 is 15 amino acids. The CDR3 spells CASSLYPGAQETQYF. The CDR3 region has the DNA TGTGCCAGCAGCTTATACCCCGGTGCCCAAGAGACCCAGTACTTC.

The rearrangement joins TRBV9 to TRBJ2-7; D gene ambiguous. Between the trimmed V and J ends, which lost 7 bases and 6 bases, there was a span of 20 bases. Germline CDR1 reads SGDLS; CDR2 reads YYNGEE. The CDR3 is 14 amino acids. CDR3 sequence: CASPERSPLCEQYF. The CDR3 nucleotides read TGTGCCAGCCCCGAAAGATCCCCACTATGCGAGCAGTACTTC.

The chain's CDR3 is CATSATRGQGVSYEQYF. The CDR3 coding sequence is TGTGCCACCAGCGCTACCCGGGGGCAGGGGGTCTCCTACGAGCAGTACTTC. The chain links TRBV15 to TRBJ2-7; D may be TRBD1 (7 bases). Germline V lookup: CDR1 LNHNV, CDR2 YYDKDF (reference sequence). The CDR3 consists of 17 residues. The V gene lost 5 bases and the J gene lost 0 bases, with 20 bases spanning the gap.

The CDR3 loop reads CAWSVLAGVGELFF. CDR3 nucleotide sequence: TGTGCCTGGAGTGTTCTAGCGGGAGTCGGGGAGCTGTTTTTT. The J gene is TRBJ2-2, the V gene TRBV30; TRBD2 matches at 10 bases. Per germline, CDR1 GTSNPN and CDR2 SVGIG (reference sequence). The V gene end was trimmed by 0 bases and the J gene end by 7 bases; junction bases not matched to a gene: 2. This CDR3 region has 14 residues.

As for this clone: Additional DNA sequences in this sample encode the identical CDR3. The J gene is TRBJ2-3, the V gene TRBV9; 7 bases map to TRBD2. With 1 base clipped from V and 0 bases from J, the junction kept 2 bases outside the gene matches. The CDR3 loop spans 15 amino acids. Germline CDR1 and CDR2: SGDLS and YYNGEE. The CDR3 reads CASSVLAASTDTQYF. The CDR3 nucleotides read TGTGCCAGCAGCGTACTAGCGGCGAGCACAGATACGCAGTATTTT.

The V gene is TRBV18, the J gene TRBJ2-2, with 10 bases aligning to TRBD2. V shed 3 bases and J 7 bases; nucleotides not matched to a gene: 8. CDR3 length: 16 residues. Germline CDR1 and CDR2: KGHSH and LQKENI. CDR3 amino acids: CASSPDVAGGFGELFF. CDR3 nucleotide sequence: TGTGCCAGCTCACCCGACGTAGCGGGAGGCTTCGGGGAGCTGTTTTTT.

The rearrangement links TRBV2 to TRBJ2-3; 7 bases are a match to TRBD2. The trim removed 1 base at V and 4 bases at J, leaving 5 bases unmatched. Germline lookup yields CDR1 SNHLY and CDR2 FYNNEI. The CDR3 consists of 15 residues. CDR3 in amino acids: CASSEGGRGPDTQYF. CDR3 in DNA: TGTGCCAGCAGTGAAGGCGGGAGAGGGCCAGATACGCAGTATTTT.

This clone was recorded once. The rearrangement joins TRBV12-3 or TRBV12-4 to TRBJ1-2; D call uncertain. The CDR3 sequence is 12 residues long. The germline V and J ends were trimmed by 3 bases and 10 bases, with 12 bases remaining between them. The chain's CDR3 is CASSLETRFYTF. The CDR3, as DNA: TGTGCCAGCAGTTTGGAGACGCGCTTCTACACCTTC.

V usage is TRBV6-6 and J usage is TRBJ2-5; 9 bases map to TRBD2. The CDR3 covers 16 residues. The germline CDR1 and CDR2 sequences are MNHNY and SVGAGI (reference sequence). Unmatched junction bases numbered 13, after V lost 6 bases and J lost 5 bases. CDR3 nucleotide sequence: TGTGCCAGCAGGACGCGGGGGCGGGGGGGCAGCGAGACCCAGTACTTC. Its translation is CASRTRGRGGSETQYF.

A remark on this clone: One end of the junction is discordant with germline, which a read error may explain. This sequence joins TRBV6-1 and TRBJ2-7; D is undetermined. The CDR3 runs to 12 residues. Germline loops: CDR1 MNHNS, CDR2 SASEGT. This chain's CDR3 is CASSELSSEQYF. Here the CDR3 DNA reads TGTGCCAGCAGTGAATTGTCCTCCGAGCAGTACTTC.

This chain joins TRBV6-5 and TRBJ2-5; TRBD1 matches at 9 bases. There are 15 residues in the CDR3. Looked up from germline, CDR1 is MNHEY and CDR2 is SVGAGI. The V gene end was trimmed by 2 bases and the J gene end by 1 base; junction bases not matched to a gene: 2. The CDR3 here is CASSYRDRAQETQYF. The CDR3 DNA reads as TGTGCCAGCAGTTACCGGGACAGGGCCCAAGAGACCCAGTACTTC.

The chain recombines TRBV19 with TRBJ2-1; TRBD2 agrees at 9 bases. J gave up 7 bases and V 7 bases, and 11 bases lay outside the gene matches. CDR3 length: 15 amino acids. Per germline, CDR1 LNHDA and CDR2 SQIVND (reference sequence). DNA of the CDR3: TGTGCCAGTACAAAAGCGGGGGGCCCGGGAAATGAGCAGTTCTTC. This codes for CASTKAGGPGNEQFF.

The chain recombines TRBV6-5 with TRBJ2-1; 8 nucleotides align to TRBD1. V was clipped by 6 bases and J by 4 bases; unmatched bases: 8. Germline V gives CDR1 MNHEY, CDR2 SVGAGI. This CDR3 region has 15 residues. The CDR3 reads CASRDGRGPYNEQFF. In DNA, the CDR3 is TGTGCCAGCAGGGACGGCAGGGGGCCTTACAATGAGCAGTTCTTC.

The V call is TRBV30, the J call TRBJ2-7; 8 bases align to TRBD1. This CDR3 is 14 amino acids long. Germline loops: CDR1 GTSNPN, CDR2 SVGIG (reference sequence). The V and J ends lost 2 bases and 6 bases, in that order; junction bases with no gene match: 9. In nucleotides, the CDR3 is TGTGCCTGGAGTTCAGGGGTCAGGGGGCTCGAGCAGTACTTC. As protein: CAWSSGVRGLEQYF.

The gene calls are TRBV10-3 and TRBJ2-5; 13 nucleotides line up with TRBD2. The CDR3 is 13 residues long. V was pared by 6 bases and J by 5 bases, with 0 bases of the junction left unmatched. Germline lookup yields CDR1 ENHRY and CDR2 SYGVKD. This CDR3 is CAIRGLAGETQYF. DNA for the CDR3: TGTGCCATCAGGGGACTAGCGGGGGAGACCCAGTACTTC.

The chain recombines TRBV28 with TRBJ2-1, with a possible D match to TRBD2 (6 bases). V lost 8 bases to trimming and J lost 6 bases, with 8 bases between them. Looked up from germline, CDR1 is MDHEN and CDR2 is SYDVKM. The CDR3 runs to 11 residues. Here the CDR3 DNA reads TGTGCCAGCGCGGGGCCCAATGAGCAGTTCTTC. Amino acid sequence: CASAGPNEQFF.

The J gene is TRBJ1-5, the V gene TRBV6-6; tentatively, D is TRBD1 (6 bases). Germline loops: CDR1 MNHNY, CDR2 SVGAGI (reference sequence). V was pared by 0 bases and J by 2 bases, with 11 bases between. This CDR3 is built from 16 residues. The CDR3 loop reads CASSYSRAGGNQPQHF. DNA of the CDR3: TGTGCCAGCAGTTACTCGAGGGCAGGGGGCAATCAGCCCCAGCATTTT.

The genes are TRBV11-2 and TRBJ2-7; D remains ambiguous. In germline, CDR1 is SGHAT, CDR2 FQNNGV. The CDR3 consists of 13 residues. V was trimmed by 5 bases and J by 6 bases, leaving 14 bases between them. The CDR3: CASSRGQAGEQYF. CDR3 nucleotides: TGTGCCAGCAGCCGTGGGCAGGCCGGCGAGCAGTACTTC.

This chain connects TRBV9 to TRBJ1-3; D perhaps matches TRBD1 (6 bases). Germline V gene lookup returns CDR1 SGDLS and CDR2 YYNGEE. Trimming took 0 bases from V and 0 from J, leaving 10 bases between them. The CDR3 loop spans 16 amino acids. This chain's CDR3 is CASSVGTAFSGNTIYF. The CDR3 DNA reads TGTGCCAGCAGCGTAGGGACAGCATTCTCTGGAAACACCATATATTTT. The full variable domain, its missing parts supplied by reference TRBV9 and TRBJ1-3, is DSGVTQTPKHLITATGQRVTLRCSPRSGDLSVYWYQQSLDQGLQFLIQYYNGEERAKGNILERFSAQQFPDLHSELNLSSLELGDSALYFCASSVGTAFSGNTIYFGEGSWLTVV.